This entry lists 24 T cell receptor beta chains sequenced from one sample in a study of human T cells and chemical hapten exposure. The time point is: pre-sensitization, week 0. Treatment described: therapeutic diphenylcyclopropenone sensitization with weekly scalp DPC. TCRdb re-analysed the RACE reads in MiXCR, keeping a single row per CDR3 protein. Of 150,000 to 200,000 distinct CDR3 sequences in the sample, 25% to 30% were seen once. This sample comprised whole blood, obtained in connection with sensitization to the hapten diphenylcyclopropenone (DPC). All receptors come from a woman aged 25-40 years with alopecia areata. Some clones in this sample may be carry-over from other donors' samples.

There are a few counts of this clonotype. The rearrangement joins TRBV18 to TRBJ2-7; a possible D gene is TRBD1 (6 bases). The germline gives CDR1 KGHSH, CDR2 LQKENI. V was pared by 1 base and J by 3 bases, with 7 bases between. CDR3 size: 13 residues. The CDR3 sequence: CASSPQGDYEQYF. CDR3 nucleotides: TGTGCCAGCTCACCACAGGGGGACTACGAGCAGTACTTC.

The rearrangement joins TRBV28 to TRBJ1-5, with 8 bases aligning to TRBD1. The germline V gene has CDR1 MDHEN and CDR2 SYDVKM. This CDR3 comprises 15 residues. Germline trimming cut 7 bases from V and 3 bases from J; bases unmatched to any gene: 8. The CDR3 DNA reads as TGTGCCAGCATTAGCCCGGACAGGGACAATCAGCCCCAGCATTTT. Its translation is CASISPDRDNQPQHF.

This chain links TRBV18 with TRBJ1-1, with 12 positions matching TRBD1. CDR1 and CDR2 (germline): KGHSH, LQKENI. This CDR3 region has 15 residues. V trimming: 3 bases; J trimming: 10 bases; junction bases outside the gene matches: 9. CDR3 DNA: TGTGCCAGCTCACCGCAGAGGGACAGGGGGCCTGGAGCTTTCTTT. This sequence encodes CASSPQRDRGPGAFF.

The chain has TRBV4-2 and TRBJ1-1; D may be TRBD1 (5 bases). Germline CDR1 and CDR2: LGHNA and YNFKEQ. V dropped 6 bases and J dropped 6 bases, with 11 bases sitting between them. The CDR3 contains 12 residues. The CDR3 bases are TGTGCCAGCAGAGATGTAGGGGCTGAAGCTTTCTTT. It codes for CASRDVGAEAFF.

This clonotype was recorded a few times. V usage is TRBV28 and J usage is TRBJ1-1; D ambiguous. The germline gives CDR1 MDHEN, CDR2 SYDVKM. V lost 4 bases, J lost 11 bases, and 11 bases lay in between. The CDR3 consists of 11 residues. This CDR3 reads CASSSGPVAFF. In DNA form, the CDR3 reads TGTGCCAGCAGTTCCGGACCCGTTGCTTTCTTT.

This clonotype was counted a few times. This chain links TRBV4-3 with TRBJ2-6; 8 bases align to TRBD2. V lost 4 bases to trimming and J lost 1 base; unmatched junction nucleotides: 3. This CDR3 spans 16 amino acids. Germline CDR1 is LGHNA and CDR2 is YSLEER. The CDR3 nucleotides are TGCGCCAGCAGCCCAGCGGGGGTGTCTGGGGCCAACGTCCTGACTTTC. It yields the protein CASSPAGVSGANVLTF.

V is TRBV29-1 and J is TRBJ2-3, with a possible D match to TRBD1 (7 bases). CDR3 length: 15 residues. Germline assignment: CDR1 SQVTM and CDR2 ANQGSEA. V was trimmed by 6 bases and J by 4 bases, leaving 20 bases between them. The CDR3 is CSVRDSIGGADTQYF. The CDR3 bases are TGCAGCGTCCGGGACAGCATTGGAGGGGCAGATACGCAGTATTTT.

This clonotype was found many times. The V call is TRBV11-1, the J call TRBJ2-2; TRBD1 matches 7 bases. Germline V gene sequence: CDR1 SGHAT, CDR2 FQDESV (reference sequence). Trimming removed 5 bases from V and 4 bases from J; junction bases left unmatched: 4. The CDR3 contains 14 residues. In DNA, the CDR3 is TGTGCCAGCAGCCCACGACAGGGCACCGGGGAGCTGTTTTTT. Its protein is CASSPRQGTGELFF. The variable domain in full, completed from reference TRBV11-1 and TRBJ2-2, reads EAEVAQSPRYKITEKSQAVAFWCDPISGHATLYWYRQILGQGPELLVQFQDESVVDDSQLPKDRFSAERLKGVDSTLKIQPAELGDSAMYLCASSPRQGTGELFFGEGSRLTVL.

The count of this clonotype is one. V is TRBV6-4 and J is TRBJ2-3; maybe TRBD2 (5 bases). Between the trimmed V and J ends, which lost 5 bases and 6 bases, there was a span of 21 bases. The CDR3 contains 16 residues. Germline V gene sequence: CDR1 MRHNA, CDR2 SNTAGT. The CDR3 here is CASSQSWGEVVDTQYF. In DNA, the CDR3 is TGTGCCAGCAGTCAGAGTTGGGGAGAGGTGGTCGATACGCAGTATTTT.

This clonotype was seen repeatedly, ten times or more. The V and J genes are TRBV28 and TRBJ1-2; D gene unclear. The CDR3 spans 11 residues. Germline CDR1 reads MDHEN; CDR2 reads SYDVKM. V dropped 4 bases and J dropped 4 bases, with 4 bases sitting between them. CDR3 nucleotide sequence: TGTGCCAGCAGTTACGGCTATGGCTACACCTTC. It codes for CASSYGYGYTF.

This clonotype has a handful of counts. The V gene is TRBV20-1, the J gene TRBJ2-6; the D gene could be TRBD1 or TRBD2 (5 bases each). Trimming removed 0 bases from V and 2 bases from J, with 5 bases in between. The CDR3 runs to 14 residues. Germline assignment: CDR1 DFQATT and CDR2 SNEGSKA (reference sequence). CDR3 sequence: CSAREGAGANVLTF. DNA of the CDR3: TGCAGTGCTAGAGAGGGGGCTGGGGCCAACGTCCTGACTTTC.

The chain employs TRBV28 and TRBJ1-4; no clear D. Germline V CDR1 and CDR2: MDHEN, SYDVKM. The V gene lost 5 bases and the J gene lost 0 bases, with 10 bases spanning the gap. This CDR3 region has 15 residues. CDR3 sequence (DNA): TGTGCCAGCAGTGCCCCGGTTACAACTAATGAAAAACTGTTTTTT. Protein: CASSAPVTTNEKLFF. Looking up the rest from reference TRBV28 and TRBJ1-4 gives the full variable domain: DVKVTQSSRYLVKRTGEKVFLECVQDMDHENMFWYRQDPGLGLRLIYFSYDVKMKEKGDIPEGYSVSREKKERFSLILESASTNQTSMYLCASSAPVTTNEKLFFGSGTQLSVL.

This clonotype was counted at least ten times. The CDR3 DNA reads TGCAGCGTTTTCGCCGGGAGATCAATAGATACGCAGTATTTT. Translation gives CSVFAGRSIDTQYF. This chain uses TRBV29-1 with TRBJ2-3; tentative D call: TRBD2 (6 bases). The CDR3 sequence is 14 residues long. Trimming pared 5 bases from V and 5 bases from J, leaving 17 bases between. CDR1 and CDR2 from the germline V gene are SQVTM and ANQGSEA.

The chain carries TRBV12-3 or TRBV12-4 and TRBJ2-7; D possibly corresponds to TRBD2 (6 bases). This CDR3 is 12 amino acids long. V was pared by 3 bases and J by 6 bases, with 9 bases between. CDR3 sequence: CASSFGGPEQYF. For the CDR3, the DNA is TGTGCCAGCAGTTTTGGAGGGCCCGAGCAGTACTTC.

A note on this clonotype: An end of the junction differs from the germline gene, which may be a read error. The chain is built from TRBV5-5 and TRBJ1-5; perhaps TRBD1 as D (5 bases). The CDR3 consists of 15 residues. Germline CDR1 reads SGHKS; CDR2 reads YYEKEE (reference sequence). In nucleotides, the CDR3 is TGTGTCAGCAGCTTGGAAACGGGGCCAAGCCAGCCCCAGCATTTT. Encoded protein: CVSSLETGPSQPQHF. Supplemented by reference TRBV5-5 and TRBJ1-5, the full variable domain reads DAGVTQSPTHLIKTRGQQVTLRCSPISGHKSVSWYQQVLGQGPQFIFQYYEKEERGRGNFPDRFSARQFPNYSSELNVNALLLGDSALYLCVSSLETGPSQPQHFGDGTRLSIL.

The V call is TRBV28, the J call TRBJ1-5; D is perhaps TRBD1 (6 bases). CDR1 and CDR2 from the germline V gene are MDHEN and SYDVKM. V lost 4 bases and J 3 bases, leaving 16 bases between the germline ends. This CDR3 region has 16 residues. CDR3 bases: TGTGCCAGCAGTTCTACTTCCGGGGGCTACAATCAGCCCCAGCATTTT. This codes for CASSSTSGGYNQPQHF.

CDR3 sequence: CSVPSPVGAGEQFF. The CDR3 DNA is TGCAGCGTTCCTTCTCCCGTCGGGGCTGGTGAGCAGTTCTTC. The gene calls are TRBV29-1 and TRBJ2-1; D is perhaps TRBD1 or TRBD2 (5 bases each). V lost 5 bases and J 9 bases, leaving 20 bases between the germline ends. The CDR3 contains 14 residues. Per germline, CDR1 SQVTM and CDR2 ANQGSEA.

This clonotype was detected a few times. The V gene is TRBV28, the J gene TRBJ2-2; 8 bases map to TRBD2. From germline, CDR1 is MDHEN and CDR2 SYDVKM. The CDR3 spans 13 residues. V lost 5 bases, J lost 6 bases, and 2 bases stayed unmatched. Written as DNA, the CDR3 is TGTGCCAGCAGTATGCGGGGGGCCGGGGAGCTGTTTTTT. Translated, it gives CASSMRGAGELFF.

This clonotype came up a few times. V is TRBV20-1 and J is TRBJ1-2, with a possible D match to TRBD1 (5 bases). Germline lookup yields CDR1 DFQATT and CDR2 SNEGSKA (reference sequence). This CDR3 spans 15 amino acids. V was shortened by 6 bases and J by 2 bases, with 19 bases between the two germline ends. CDR3 sequence reads: CSADGGGQGNYGYTF. DNA for the CDR3: TGCAGTGCCGATGGGGGAGGGCAGGGAAACTATGGCTACACCTTC.

This clonotype was found many times. The rearrangement links TRBV20-1 to TRBJ2-5, with D perhaps given as TRBD1 or TRBD2 (6 bases each). Germline V gene data show CDR1 as DFQATT and CDR2 as SNEGSKA (reference sequence). This CDR3 is 12 amino acids long. V was cut by 6 bases and J by 1 base, with 9 bases left in between. The CDR3 reads CSAGGRQETQYF. CDR3 bases: TGCAGTGCCGGGGGCCGCCAAGAGACCCAGTACTTC.

This chain connects TRBV29-1 to TRBJ2-1; tentative D call: TRBD2 (5 bases). CDR3 length equals 15 residues. CDR1 and CDR2 from the germline V gene are SQVTM and ANQGSEA. The V and J ends lost 6 bases and 4 bases respectively, with 19 bases between them. The CDR3 protein is CSVQPRVGVYNEQFF. The DNA of the CDR3 is TGCAGCGTCCAACCGAGGGTTGGGGTTTACAATGAGCAGTTCTTC.

The chain is built from TRBV29-1 and TRBJ2-5; 11 bases are a match to TRBD1. Germline V gene lookup returns CDR1 SQVTM and CDR2 ANQGSEA. Trimming took 4 bases from V and 7 from J; bases not matched to a gene: 5. The CDR3 runs 13 residues. The CDR3 reads CSVAGTGGGTQYF. In nucleotides, the CDR3 is TGCAGCGTTGCCGGGACAGGGGGGGGGACCCAGTACTTC.

The V call is TRBV29-1, the J call TRBJ2-1, with a weak D call TRBD2 (5 bases). This CDR3 region has 14 residues. Looked up from germline, CDR1 is SQVTM and CDR2 is ANQGSEA. Trimming removed 3 bases at V and 7 bases at J, with 16 bases between. CDR3 amino acids: CSVDRDPSGNEQFF. The CDR3 DNA sequence: TGCAGCGTTGACCGAGACCCATCGGGGAATGAGCAGTTCTTC.

There are a few counts of this clonotype. The V and J genes are TRBV7-2 and TRBJ2-7; no definite D call. Germline lookup yields CDR1 SGHTA and CDR2 FQGNSA. The CDR3 extends over 14 amino acids. V lost 1 base and J lost 1, with 8 bases in between. The CDR3 coding sequence is TGTGCCAGCAGCTTAGAATCGAAATCCTACGAGCAGTACTTC. Amino acid sequence: CASSLESKSYEQYF.